This T cell receptor (beta chain) was captured in a study of CD8+ T cells in alopecia areata. Looking at the study overall: Tofacitinib treatment spanned 6 to 18 months, with 6 months off drug afterward.

Study findings and constraints: Persistence during tofacitinib was seen for many expanded lesional clones in scalp and blood.

For this clone: Its target is not known. Different DNA sequences within this sample yield the same CDR3.

Described treatment: oral pan-JAK inhibitor, 5-10 mg twice daily. Alopecia areata patients provided lesional scalp punch biopsies and peripheral blood. Once RNA had been extracted, it was reverse transcribed into cDNA to act as the sequencing template. Sequencing used immunoSEQ multiplex PCR; TCRdb keeps in-frame clones, though not all of them. The sample lists 150,000 to 200,000 clones; 45% to 60% were seen once. Per germline, CDR1 MNHEY and CDR2 SMNVEV (reference sequence). V was pared by 5 bases and J by 5 bases, with 2 bases of the junction left unmatched. The CDR3 loop spans 12 amino acids. The sequence came from a human donor with alopecia areata. This chain links TRBV27 with TRBJ2-5; 7 bases line up with TRBD1. Specimen: CD8+ T cells sorted from blood, collected around week 54, from a patient treated with tofacitinib. In DNA form, the CDR3 reads TGTGCCAGCAGTCTCAGGGGGGAGACCCAGTACTTC. It translates to CASSLRGETQYF.